This TCR beta chain was documented in a study of Graves' ophthalmopathy and Graves' hyperthyroidism. The study, taken as a whole, reports: Also, most clonotypes expanded in the thyroid above 0.001 frequency appeared in blood. In separating ophthalmopathy from stable hyperthyroidism, a 13-signature model achieved roughly 89% sensitivity and around 80% specificity.

Researchers took RNA transcripts and amplified TCR beta CDR3 regions from them. HTBI-primed first-round RT-PCR preceded second-round multiplex PCR. TCRdb processed the multiplex PCR reads anew with MiXCR; each CDR3 protein has one entry. The table records about 410,000 distinct CDR3 sequences, approximately 20% of them present only once. Orbital computed tomography, thyroid ultrasound, TRAb, serum thyroxine and clinical symptoms formed the basis of diagnosis. V lost 5 bases and J lost 4, with 14 bases in between. The CDR3 length is 14 residues. The germline CDR1 and CDR2 sequences are SGHVS and FNYEAQ. At least ten counts were recorded for this clonotype. What it binds is unknown. This may arise from a read error, as a much more abundant clone is one base away.

The chain joins TRBV7-6 to TRBJ1-1; tentative D call: TRBD1 (5 bases). The TCR originated in a woman aged 18-29 years with Graves' ophthalmopathy. Sample: peripheral blood. The CDR3 bases are TGTGCCAGCAGCGCGGGGGAGTGGAGCACTGAAGCTTTCTTT. This sequence encodes CASSAGEWSTEAFF. Full variable domain (rest looked up from reference TRBV7-6 and TRBJ1-1): GAGVSQSPRYKVTKRGQDVALRCDPISGHVSLYWYRQALGQGPEFLTYFNYEAQQDKSGLPNDRFSAERPEGSISTLTIQRTEQRDSAMYRCASSAGEWSTEAFFGQGTRLTVV.